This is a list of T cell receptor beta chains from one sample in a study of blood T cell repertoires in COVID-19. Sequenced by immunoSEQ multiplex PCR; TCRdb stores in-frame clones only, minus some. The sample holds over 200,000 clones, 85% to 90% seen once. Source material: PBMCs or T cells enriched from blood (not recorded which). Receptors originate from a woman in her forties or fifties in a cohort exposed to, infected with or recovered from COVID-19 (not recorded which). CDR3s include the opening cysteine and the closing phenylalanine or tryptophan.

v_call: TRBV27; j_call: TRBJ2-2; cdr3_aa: CASSLGTIRNTGELFF
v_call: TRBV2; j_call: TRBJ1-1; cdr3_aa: CASSDGGLTNTEAFF
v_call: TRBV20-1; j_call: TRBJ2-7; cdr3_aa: CSASPGTGYAEQYF
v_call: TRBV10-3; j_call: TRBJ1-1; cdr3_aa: CAISEGGMNTEAFF
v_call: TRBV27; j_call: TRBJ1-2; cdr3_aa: CASSTIGQAHYGYTF
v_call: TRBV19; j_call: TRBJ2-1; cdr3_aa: CASSKGGGRSYNEQFF
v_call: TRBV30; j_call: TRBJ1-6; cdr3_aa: CAWRVRGQTGLRNSPLHF
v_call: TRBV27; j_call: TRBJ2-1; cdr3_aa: CASSLSYRGEQFF
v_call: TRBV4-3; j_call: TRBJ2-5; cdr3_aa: CASSPRAGGTGGGETQYF
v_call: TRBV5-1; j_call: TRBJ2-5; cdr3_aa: CASSLNPGQGGETQYF
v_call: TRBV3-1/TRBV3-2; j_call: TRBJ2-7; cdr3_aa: CASSQDPAGYEQYF
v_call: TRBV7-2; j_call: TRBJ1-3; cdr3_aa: CASSLDRASRDTIYF
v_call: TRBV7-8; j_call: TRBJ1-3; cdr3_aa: CASSFGQGAAGNTIYF
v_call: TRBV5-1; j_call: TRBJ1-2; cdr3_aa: CASSLDRQASGYTF
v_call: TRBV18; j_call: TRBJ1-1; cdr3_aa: CASSRPPGGLNTEAFF
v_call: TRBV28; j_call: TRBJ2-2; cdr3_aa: CASSSGGSGELFF
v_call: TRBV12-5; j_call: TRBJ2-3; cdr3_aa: CASGLGISGSTDTQYF
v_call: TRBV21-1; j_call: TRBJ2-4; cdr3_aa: CASSLQTGSAKNIQYF
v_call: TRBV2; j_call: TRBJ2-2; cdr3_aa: CASSVSGGVLTGELFF
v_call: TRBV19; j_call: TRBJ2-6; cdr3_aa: CASSIRGPGANVLTF
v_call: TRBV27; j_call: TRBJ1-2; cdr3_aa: CASSLSSTGRYGYTF
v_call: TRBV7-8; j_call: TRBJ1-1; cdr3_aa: CASSFMGRGPRGMRTEAFF
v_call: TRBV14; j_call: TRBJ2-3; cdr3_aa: CASSRQVSTDTQYF
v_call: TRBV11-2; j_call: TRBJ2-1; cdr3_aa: CASSLGVLAANEQFF
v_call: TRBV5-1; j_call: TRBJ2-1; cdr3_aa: CASSLQGQYNEQFF
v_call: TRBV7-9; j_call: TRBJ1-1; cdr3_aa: CASNDLTVEAFF
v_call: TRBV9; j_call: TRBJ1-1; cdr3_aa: CASSPRDRADTEAFF
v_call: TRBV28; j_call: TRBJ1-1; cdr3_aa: CASRPQGGSLLTFF
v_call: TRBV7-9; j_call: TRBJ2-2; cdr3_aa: CASSLVAYTGELFF
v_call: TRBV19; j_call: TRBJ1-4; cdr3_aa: CASSPTVGSNEKLFF
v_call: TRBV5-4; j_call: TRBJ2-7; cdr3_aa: CASSPSNTAFSYEQYF
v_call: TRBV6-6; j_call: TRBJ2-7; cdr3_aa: CASSRGDRGASYEQYF
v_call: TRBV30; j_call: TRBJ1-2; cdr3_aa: CAWSYGLYGYTF
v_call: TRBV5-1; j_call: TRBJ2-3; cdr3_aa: CASSLLLGGEVDTQYF
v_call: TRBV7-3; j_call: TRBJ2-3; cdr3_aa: CASSLTGLAALTDTQYF
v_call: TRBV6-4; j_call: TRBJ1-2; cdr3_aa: CASRDRGQGYGYTF
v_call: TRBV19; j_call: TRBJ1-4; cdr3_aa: CATLDRGRNEKLFF
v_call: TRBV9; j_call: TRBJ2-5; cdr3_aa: CASSKSTSEETQYF
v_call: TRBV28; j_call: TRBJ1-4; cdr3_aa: CASSMPRGLGEKLFF
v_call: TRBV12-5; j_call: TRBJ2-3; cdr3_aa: CASGSLRTDTQYF
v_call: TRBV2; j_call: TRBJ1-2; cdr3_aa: CASSNKVGTGRGYTF
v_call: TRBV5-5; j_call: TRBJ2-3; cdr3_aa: CASSWNWAPIAADTQYF
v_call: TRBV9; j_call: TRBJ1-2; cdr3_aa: CASSDGGGRNYGYTF
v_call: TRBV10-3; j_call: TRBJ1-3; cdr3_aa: CAIRPDTVSGNTIYF
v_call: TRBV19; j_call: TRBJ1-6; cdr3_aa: CARTGTEPNSPLHF
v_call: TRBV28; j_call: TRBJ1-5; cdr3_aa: CASSVTPLGTGNQPQHF
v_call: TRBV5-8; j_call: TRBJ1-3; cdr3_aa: CASSSGDSGNTIYF
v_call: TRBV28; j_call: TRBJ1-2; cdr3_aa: CASSQTTDGYTF
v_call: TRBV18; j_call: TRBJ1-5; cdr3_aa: CASSLQGASNQPQHF
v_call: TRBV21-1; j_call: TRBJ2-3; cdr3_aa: CASSKRRLAFVPGQPGTDTQYF
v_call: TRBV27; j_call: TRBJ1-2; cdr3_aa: CASSPSTGGVTYRGYTF
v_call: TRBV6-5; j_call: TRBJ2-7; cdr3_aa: CASSYSGTGIYEQYF
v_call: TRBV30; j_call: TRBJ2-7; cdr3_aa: CAWSETGTEYF
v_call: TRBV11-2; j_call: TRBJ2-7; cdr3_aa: CASSSGTGGFEQYF
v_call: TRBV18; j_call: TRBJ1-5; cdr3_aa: CASSPPDRFNQPQHF
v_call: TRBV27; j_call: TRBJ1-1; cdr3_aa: CASRLGQGALAEAFF